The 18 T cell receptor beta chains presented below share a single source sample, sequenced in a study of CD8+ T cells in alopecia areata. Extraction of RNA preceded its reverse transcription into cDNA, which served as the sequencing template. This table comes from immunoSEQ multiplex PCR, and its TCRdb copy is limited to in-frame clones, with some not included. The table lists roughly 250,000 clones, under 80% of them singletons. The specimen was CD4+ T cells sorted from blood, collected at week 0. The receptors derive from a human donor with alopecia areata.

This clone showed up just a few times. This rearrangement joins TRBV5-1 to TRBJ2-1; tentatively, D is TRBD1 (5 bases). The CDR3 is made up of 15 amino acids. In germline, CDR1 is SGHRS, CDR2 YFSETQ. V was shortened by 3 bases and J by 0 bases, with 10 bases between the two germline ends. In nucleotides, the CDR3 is TGCGCCAGCAGCTCAACAGGTGACTCCTACAATGAGCAGTTCTTC. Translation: CASSSTGDSYNEQFF.

In DNA form, the CDR3 reads TGCGCCAGCAGCTTCGTTGGAGGGGCGAACACCGGGGAGCTGTTTTTT. As protein: CASSFVGGANTGELFF. The V and J genes are TRBV5-1 and TRBJ2-2; D possibly corresponds to TRBD2 (6 bases). In germline, CDR1 is SGHRS, CDR2 YFSETQ. Trimming took off 2 bases at V and 0 bases at J, with 11 bases between the two ends. The CDR3 runs 16 residues.

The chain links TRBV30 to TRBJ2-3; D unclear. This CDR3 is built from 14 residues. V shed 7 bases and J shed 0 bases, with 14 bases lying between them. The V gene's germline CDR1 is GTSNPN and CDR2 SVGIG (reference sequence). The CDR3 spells CALRPITSTDTQYF. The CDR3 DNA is TGTGCCTTGAGACCGATCACTAGCACAGATACGCAGTATTTT.

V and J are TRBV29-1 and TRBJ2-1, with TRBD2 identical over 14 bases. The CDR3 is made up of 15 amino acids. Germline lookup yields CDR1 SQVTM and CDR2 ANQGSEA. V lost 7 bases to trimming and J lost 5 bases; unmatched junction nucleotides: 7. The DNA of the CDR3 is TGCAGCGCTGGGGTGGGACTAGCGGGGGACAATGAGCAGTTCTTC. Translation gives CSAGVGLAGDNEQFF.

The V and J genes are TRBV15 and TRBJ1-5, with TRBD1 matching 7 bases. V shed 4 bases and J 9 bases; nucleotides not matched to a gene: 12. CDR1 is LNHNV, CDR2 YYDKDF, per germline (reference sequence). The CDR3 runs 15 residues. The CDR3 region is CATSTPDRRSLPQHF. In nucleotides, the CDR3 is TGTGCCACCAGCACCCCGGACAGGAGGTCTCTGCCCCAGCATTTT. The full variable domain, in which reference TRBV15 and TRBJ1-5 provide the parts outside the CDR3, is DAMVIQNPRYQVTQFGKPVTLSCSQTLNHNVMYWYQQKSSQAPKLLFHYYDKDFNNEADTPDNFQSRRPNTSFCFLDIRSPGLGDTAMYLCATSTPDRRSLPQHFGDGTRLSIL.

This CDR3 reads CASSSLKDGLRSPLHF. Written as DNA, the CDR3 is TGTGCCAGCAGTTCGTTGAAAGACGGATTGAGATCACCCCTCCACTTT. V usage is TRBV27 and J usage is TRBJ1-6; no firm D call. With 4 bases removed from V and 10 bases from J, the gap between germline ends came to 20 bases. The CDR3 has 16 residues. Germline V gene sequence: CDR1 MNHEY, CDR2 SMNVEV (reference sequence).

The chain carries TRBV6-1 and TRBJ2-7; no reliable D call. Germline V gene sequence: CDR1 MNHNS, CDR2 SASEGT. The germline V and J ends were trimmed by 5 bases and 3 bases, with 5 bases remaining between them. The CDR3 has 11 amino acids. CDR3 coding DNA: TGTGCCAGCAGTCGGAACTACGAGCAGTACTTC. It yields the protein CASSRNYEQYF.

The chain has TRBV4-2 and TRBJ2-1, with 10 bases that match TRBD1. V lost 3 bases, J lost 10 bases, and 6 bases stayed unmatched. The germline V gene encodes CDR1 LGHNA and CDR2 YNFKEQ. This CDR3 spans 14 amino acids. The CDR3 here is CASSQDRGDPEQFF. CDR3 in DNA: TGTGCCAGCAGCCAGGACAGGGGGGACCCGGAGCAGTTCTTC.

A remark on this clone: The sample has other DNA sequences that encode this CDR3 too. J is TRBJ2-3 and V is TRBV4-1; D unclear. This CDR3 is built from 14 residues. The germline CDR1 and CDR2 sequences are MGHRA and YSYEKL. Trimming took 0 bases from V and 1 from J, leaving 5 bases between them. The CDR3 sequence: CASSQDRGTDTQYF. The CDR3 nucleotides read TGCGCCAGCAGCCAAGATCGTGGCACAGATACGCAGTATTTT.

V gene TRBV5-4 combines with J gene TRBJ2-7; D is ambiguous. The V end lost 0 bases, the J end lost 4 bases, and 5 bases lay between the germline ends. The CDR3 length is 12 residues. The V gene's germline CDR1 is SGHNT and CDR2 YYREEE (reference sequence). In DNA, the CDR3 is TGTGCCAGCAGCTTGGACTGGTACGAGCAGTACTTC. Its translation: CASSLDWYEQYF.

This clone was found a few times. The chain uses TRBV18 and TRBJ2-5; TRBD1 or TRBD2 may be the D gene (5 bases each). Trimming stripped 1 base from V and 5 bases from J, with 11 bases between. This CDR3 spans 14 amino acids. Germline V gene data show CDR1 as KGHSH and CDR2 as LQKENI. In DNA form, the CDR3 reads TGTGCCAGCTCACCACTGGCCAGGGAGGAGACCCAGTACTTC. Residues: CASSPLAREETQYF.

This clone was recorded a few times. The CDR3 DNA sequence: TGTGCCTGGAGGGGTACAGGACGCCCCGGGGAGCTGTTTTTT. It is translated as CAWRGTGRPGELFF. The rearrangement joins TRBV30 to TRBJ2-2; D is possibly TRBD1 (5 bases). Germline V gene lookup returns CDR1 GTSNPN and CDR2 SVGIG (reference sequence). CDR3 length: 14 amino acids. V was pared by 3 bases and J by 6 bases, with 14 bases between.

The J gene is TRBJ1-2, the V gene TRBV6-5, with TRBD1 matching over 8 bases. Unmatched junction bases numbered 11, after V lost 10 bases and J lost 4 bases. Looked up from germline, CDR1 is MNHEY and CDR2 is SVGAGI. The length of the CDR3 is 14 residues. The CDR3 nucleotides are TGTGCCACCAAGGGGGCAGGGGGCGCCTATGGCTACACCTTC. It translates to CATKGAGGAYGYTF.

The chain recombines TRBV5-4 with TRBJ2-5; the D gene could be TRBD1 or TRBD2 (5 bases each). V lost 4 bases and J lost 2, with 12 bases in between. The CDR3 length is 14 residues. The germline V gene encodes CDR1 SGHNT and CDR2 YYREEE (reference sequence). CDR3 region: CASSGGRGQETQYF. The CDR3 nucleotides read TGTGCCAGCAGCGGGGGACGAGGTCAAGAGACCCAGTACTTC.

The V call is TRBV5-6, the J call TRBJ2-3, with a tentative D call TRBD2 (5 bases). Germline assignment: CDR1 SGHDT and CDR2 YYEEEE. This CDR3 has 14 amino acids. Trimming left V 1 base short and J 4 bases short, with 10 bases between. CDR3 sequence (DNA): TGTGCCAGCAGCTTGAAGAAGGGAGCAGATACGCAGTATTTT. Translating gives CASSLKKGADTQYF. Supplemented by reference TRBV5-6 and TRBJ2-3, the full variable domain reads DAGVTQSPTHLIKTRGQQVTLRCSPKSGHDTVSWYQQALGQGPQFIFQYYEEEERQRGNFPDRFSGHQFPNYSSELNVNALLLGDSALYLCASSLKKGADTQYFGPGTRLTVL.

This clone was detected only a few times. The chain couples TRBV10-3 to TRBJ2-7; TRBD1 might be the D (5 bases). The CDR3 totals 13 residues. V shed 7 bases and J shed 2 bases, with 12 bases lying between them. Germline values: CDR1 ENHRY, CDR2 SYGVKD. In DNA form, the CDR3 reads TGTGCCATCAAGGGGCCCTCCACCTACGAGCAGTACTTC. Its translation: CAIKGPSTYEQYF.

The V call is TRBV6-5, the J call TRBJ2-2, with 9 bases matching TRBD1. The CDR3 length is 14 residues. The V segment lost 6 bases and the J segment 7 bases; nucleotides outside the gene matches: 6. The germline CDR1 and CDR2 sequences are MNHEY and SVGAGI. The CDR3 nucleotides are TGTGCCAGCAGGGGTACAGGGGGCATCGGGGAGCTGTTTTTT. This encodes CASRGTGGIGELFF.

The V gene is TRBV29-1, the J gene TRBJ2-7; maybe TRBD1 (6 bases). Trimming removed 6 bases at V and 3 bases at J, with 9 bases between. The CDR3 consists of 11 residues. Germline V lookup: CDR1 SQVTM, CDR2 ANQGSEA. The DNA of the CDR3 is TGCAGCGTCGCGGACAGCTACGAGCAGTACTTC. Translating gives CSVADSYEQYF.